This entry lists 32 T cell receptor beta chains sequenced from one sample in a study of blood T cell repertoires in COVID-19. The protocol was immunoSEQ multiplex PCR, while the TCRdb copy is restricted to in-frame clones and leaves out a portion. The sample carries 120,000 or so clones, about 88% recorded once. Sequencing was carried out using peripheral blood. These receptors were collected from a woman aged 80 or over with acute or convalescent COVID-19.

This chain links TRBV6-5 with TRBJ2-7; 10 bases map to TRBD1. The germline gives CDR1 MNHEY, CDR2 SVGAGI. V lost 7 bases, J lost 7 bases, and 13 bases stayed unmatched. The CDR3 runs to 15 residues. CDR3 amino acids: CASNIHGTGAAEQYF. DNA for the CDR3: TGTGCCAGCAATATACATGGGACAGGGGCCGCGGAGCAGTACTTC.

The chain carries TRBV6-4 and TRBJ2-1; 10 nucleotides align to TRBD1. The CDR3 loop spans 17 amino acids. The germline gives CDR1 MRHNA, CDR2 SNTAGT. The trim removed 5 bases at V and 0 bases at J, leaving 7 bases unmatched. The DNA of the CDR3 is TGTGCCAGCAGTCACGGGACAGGGGCAAGCTCCTACAATGAGCAGTTCTTC. It encodes CASSHGTGASSYNEQFF.

This clone was picked up one time. This rearrangement joins TRBV18 to TRBJ2-1; D perhaps matches TRBD2 (6 bases). The CDR3 length is 12 residues. The germline CDR1 and CDR2 sequences are KGHSH and LQKENI. The V gene lost 1 base and the J gene lost 9 bases, with 7 bases spanning the gap. As DNA, the CDR3 is TGTGCCAGCTCACCACGAGCGGGTGAGCAGTTCTTC. It is translated as CASSPRAGEQFF. Using reference TRBV18 and TRBJ2-1 for the parts outside the CDR3, the full variable domain is NAGVMQNPRHLVRRRGQEARLRCSPMKGHSHVYWYRQLPEEGLKFMVYLQKENIIDESGMPKERFSAEFPKEGPSILRIQQVVRGDSAAYFCASSPRAGEQFFGPGTRLTVL.

The rearrangement uses TRBV6-5 and TRBJ1-2, with 7 positions matching TRBD1. Germline V gene data show CDR1 as MNHEY and CDR2 as SVGAGI. The CDR3 consists of 14 residues. V lost 6 bases, J lost 2 bases, and 6 bases stayed unmatched. CDR3 sequence: CASRKTGTNYGYTF. CDR3 nucleotide sequence: TGTGCCAGCAGGAAGACAGGGACGAACTATGGCTACACCTTC.

V and J are TRBV19 and TRBJ1-5; TRBD1 agrees at 9 bases. Germline-derived CDR1 and CDR2 are LNHDA and SQIVND (reference sequence). The length of the CDR3 is 14 residues. After removal of 3 bases from V and 6 bases from J, the junction contained 3 bases not matched to a gene. The CDR3 loop is CASSMTGGGQPQHF. DNA of the CDR3: TGTGCCAGTAGTATGACAGGGGGAGGTCAGCCCCAGCATTTT. The whole variable domain, remainder taken from reference TRBV19 and TRBJ1-5, is DGGITQSPKYLFRKEGQNVTLSCEQNLNHDAMYWYRQDPGQGLRLIYYSQIVNDFQKGDIAEGYSVSREKKESFPLTVTSAQKNPTAFYLCASSMTGGGQPQHFGDGTRLSIL.

The chain uses TRBV3-1 (or the pseudogene TRBV3-2) and TRBJ2-3; 7 bases line up with TRBD2. V gave up 0 bases and J gave up 2 bases; unmatched junction bases: 8. Germline loops: CDR1 LGHDT, CDR2 YNNKEL (reference sequence). The CDR3 consists of 17 residues. The CDR3 DNA sequence: TGTGCCAGCAGCCAAGACCCCCTGGGGGGGTACACAGATACGCAGTATTTT. The encoded protein is CASSQDPLGGYTDTQYF.

The rearrangement uses TRBV2 and TRBJ1-1; D unresolved. The germline V gene has CDR1 SNHLY and CDR2 FYNNEI. Trimming shortened V by 4 bases and J by 7 bases, and 13 bases separated the two germline ends. The CDR3 is made up of 13 amino acids. The DNA for the CDR3 is TGTGCCAGCAGTGGTGGTGGCGCGGTTGAAGCTTTCTTT. This encodes CASSGGGAVEAFF.

This clone has a single count. V is TRBV5-1 and J is TRBJ1-2; D is perhaps TRBD1 (5 bases). The CDR3 has 12 amino acids. Germline V CDR1 and CDR2: SGHRS, YFSETQ. The V gene lost 7 bases and the J gene lost 6 bases, with 13 bases spanning the gap. CDR3 amino acids: CASHTGRDGYTF. For the CDR3, the DNA is TGCGCCAGCCACACAGGTCGGGATGGCTACACCTTC. The complete variable domain, with remaining parts taken from reference TRBV5-1 and TRBJ1-2, reads KAGVTQTPRYLIKTRGQQVTLSCSPISGHRSVSWYQQTPGQGLQFLFEYFSETQRNKGNFPGRFSGRQFSNSRSEMNVSTLELGDSALYLCASHTGRDGYTFGSGTRLTVV.

This CDR3 is CASSQEDIRGSGYTF. The CDR3 DNA reads TGCGCCAGCAGCCAAGAGGACATTAGGGGTTCCGGCTACACCTTC. V and J are TRBV4-3 and TRBJ1-2; TRBD1 might be the D (5 bases). Germline CDR1 is LGHNA and CDR2 is YSLEER. The CDR3 runs to 15 residues. V was trimmed by 0 bases and J by 8 bases, leaving 16 bases between them.

The chain links TRBV9 to TRBJ1-1; the D is unclear. This CDR3 region has 13 residues. V was shortened by 4 bases and J by 8 bases, with 15 bases between the two germline ends. From germline, CDR1 is SGDLS and CDR2 YYNGEE. The CDR3 region has the DNA TGTGCCAGCAGCCTAACCCCAGGCTCCGAAGCTTTCTTT. Protein sequence: CASSLTPGSEAFF.

The chain has TRBV10-3 and TRBJ1-4, with D maybe TRBD1 (5 bases). Deletions cut 10 bases from V and 8 bases from J, with 14 bases between. CDR3 length: 12 amino acids. CDR1 is ENHRY, CDR2 SYGVKD, per germline. CDR3 in amino acids: CASGGNGEKLFF. The CDR3 region has the DNA TGTGCCAGCGGGGGAAATGGGGAAAAACTGTTTTTT.

This chain links TRBV7-9 with TRBJ1-6; possibly TRBD1 for D (6 bases). The CDR3 is 12 residues long. CDR1 and CDR2 from the germline V gene are SEHNR and FQNEAQ (reference sequence). Between the trimmed V and J ends, which lost 9 bases and 6 bases, there was a span of 9 bases. The CDR3 coding sequence is TGTGCCAGTGGACAGTTTAATTCACCCCTCCACTTT. Protein sequence: CASGQFNSPLHF.

DNA of the CDR3: TGTGCCAGCAGCGTAGGACTAGCTGAGACCCAGTACTTC. Translation: CASSVGLAETQYF. The rearrangement joins TRBV5-6 to TRBJ2-5; 8 positions match TRBD2. The germline gives CDR1 SGHDT, CDR2 YYEEEE. J gave up 5 bases and V 4 bases, and 4 bases lay outside the gene matches. The CDR3 covers 13 residues.

Of note for this clone: At the DNA level, this CDR3 is encoded by other sequences in the same sample as well. V and J are TRBV12-3 or TRBV12-4 and TRBJ2-1; no clear D gene. The V gene lost 5 bases and the J gene lost 4 bases, with 3 bases spanning the gap. The CDR3 contains 11 residues. CDR3 DNA: TGTGCCAGCAGTCAATACAATGAGCAGTTCTTC. Translation gives CASSQYNEQFF.

The chain uses TRBV7-2 and TRBJ1-4; unclear D gene. The CDR3 contains 18 residues. The V gene lost 1 base and the J gene lost 7 bases, with 22 bases spanning the gap. Germline assignment: CDR1 SGHTA and CDR2 FQGNSA. CDR3 sequence: CASSLVSAGSGDIEKLFF. CDR3 DNA sequence: TGTGCCAGCAGCTTAGTGTCGGCGGGTAGCGGTGACATTGAAAAACTGTTTTTT.

This chain uses TRBV5-1 with TRBJ1-2; D perhaps matches TRBD1 (5 bases). The CDR3 sequence is 15 residues long. V shed 0 bases and J shed 2 bases, with 11 bases lying between them. Germline loops: CDR1 SGHRS, CDR2 YFSETQ. CDR3 in DNA: TGCGCCAGCAGCTTGGCCCCAGGGAACAACTATGGCTACACCTTC. Protein product: CASSLAPGNNYGYTF.

The V gene is TRBV11-3, the J gene TRBJ2-3; TRBD1 matches at 8 bases. V trimming: 5 bases; J trimming: 0 bases; junction bases outside the gene matches: 4. This CDR3 contains 15 residues. CDR1 is SGHNT, CDR2 YENEEA, per germline. The CDR3, as DNA: TGTGCCAGCAGCCCAACAGGGGGTAGCACAGATACGCAGTATTTT. Translation gives CASSPTGGSTDTQYF.

The J gene is TRBJ2-3, the V gene TRBV4-2; 12 nucleotides line up with TRBD2. CDR3 length: 18 residues. V lost 1 base, J lost 1 base, and 6 bases stayed unmatched. Germline V gene sequence: CDR1 LGHNA, CDR2 YNFKEQ. The CDR3 loop is CASSQGISSGGGTDTQYF. For the CDR3, the DNA is TGTGCCAGCAGCCAAGGGATCTCTAGCGGGGGGGGCACAGATACGCAGTATTTT.

This rearrangement joins TRBV11-2 to TRBJ1-2; weak D call: TRBD1 (5 bases). V lost 0 bases and J 4 bases, leaving 6 bases between the germline ends. Germline CDR1 is SGHAT and CDR2 is FQNNGV. The CDR3 has 13 amino acids. CDR3: CASSLEQAYGYTF. CDR3 sequence (DNA): TGTGCCAGCAGCTTAGAACAGGCCTATGGCTACACCTTC.

The CDR3 nucleotides are TGTGCCGGATCGTCGGGGTCGTATGGCTACACCTTC. Its translation is CAGSSGSYGYTF. The V call is TRBV6-6, the J call TRBJ1-2; unclear D gene. This CDR3 has 12 residues. CDR1 is MNHNY, CDR2 SVGAGI, per germline (reference sequence). V lost 11 bases to trimming and J lost 5 bases, with 15 bases between them.

This clone showed up just once. The CDR3 coding sequence is TGTGCCAGCAGCTTCGGGACAGGGTCCGAGCAGTACTTC. Translation gives CASSFGTGSEQYF. The J gene is TRBJ2-7, the V gene TRBV11-3, with 9 bases that match TRBD1. Trimming removed 3 bases from V and 6 bases from J; junction bases left unmatched: 3. This CDR3 has 13 amino acids. The germline CDR1 and CDR2 sequences are SGHNT and YENEEA.

The V call is TRBV7-3, the J call TRBJ1-5; 7 bases match TRBD1. The V and J ends lost 8 bases and 5 bases, in that order; junction bases with no gene match: 12. CDR1 and CDR2 (germline): SGHTA, FQGTGA. There are 15 residues in the CDR3. CDR3 in DNA: TGTGCCAGCCCCTCACAGGGGAAAGACGATCAGCCCCAGCATTTT. The encoded protein is CASPSQGKDDQPQHF.

The chain employs TRBV11-3 and TRBJ1-3; 7 positions agree with TRBD1. The germline V gene has CDR1 SGHNT and CDR2 YENEEA. The CDR3 spans 17 residues. V dropped 5 bases and J dropped 0; count of bases not matched to a gene: 10. The CDR3 bases are TGTGCCAGCAGCACAGCGACGGGGGACAGCTCTGGAAACACCATATATTTT. This sequence encodes CASSTATGDSSGNTIYF.

J is TRBJ1-6 and V is TRBV10-3; 7 bases are shared with TRBD1. CDR1 and CDR2 (germline): ENHRY, SYGVKD. The V and J ends lost 9 bases and 8 bases, in that order; junction bases with no gene match: 7. The CDR3 totals 13 residues. Written as DNA, the CDR3 is TGTGCCATGAGGACAGGAACCGATTCACCCCTCCACTTT. Its protein is CAMRTGTDSPLHF.

For this clone: This sample also contains other DNA sequences that code for the same CDR3. This chain joins TRBV6-6 and TRBJ1-1; 7 positions agree with TRBD1. Germline loops: CDR1 MNHNY, CDR2 SVGAGI (reference sequence). This CDR3 has 12 residues. With 2 bases clipped from V and 7 bases from J, the junction kept 1 base outside the gene matches. This chain's CDR3 is CASSYGDSEAFF. The CDR3 coding sequence is TGTGCCAGCAGTTACGGGGACAGTGAAGCTTTCTTT.

The CDR3 protein is CASSFRTGYQEKLFF. The CDR3 region has the DNA TGTGCCAGCAGCTTCCGGACAGGTTATCAAGAAAAACTGTTTTTT. The genes are TRBV7-9 and TRBJ1-4, with TRBD1 identical over 7 bases. Germline CDR1 reads SEHNR; CDR2 reads FQNEAQ (reference sequence). This CDR3 comprises 15 residues. Trimming at V came to 3 bases and at J to 8 bases, leaving 9 bases not matched to a gene.

The chain uses TRBV5-1 and TRBJ1-2; 9 bases align to TRBD1. This CDR3 has 15 amino acids. From germline, CDR1 is SGHRS and CDR2 YFSETQ. V lost 2 bases, J lost 3 bases, and 5 bases stayed unmatched. Here the CDR3 DNA reads TGCGCCAGCAGCTTACAGGGGGCGAAGGACTATGGCTACACCTTC. Its translation: CASSLQGAKDYGYTF.

The V call is TRBV4-1, the J call TRBJ1-1, with D unclear. In germline, CDR1 is MGHRA, CDR2 YSYEKL. Trimming shortened V by 1 base and J by 2 bases, and 5 bases separated the two germline ends. The length of the CDR3 is 13 residues. The CDR3 sequence: CASSQAGNTEAFF. CDR3 coding DNA: TGCGCCAGCAGCCAAGCAGGAAACACTGAAGCTTTCTTT.

A single count supports this clone. The CDR3 sequence: CASSYASGGSYEQYF. The CDR3 bases are TGTGCCAGCAGCTACGCCTCTGGCGGGTCCTACGAGCAGTACTTC. The rearrangement uses TRBV11-3 and TRBJ2-7, with D maybe TRBD2 (5 bases). The CDR3 loop spans 15 amino acids. V lost 4 bases to trimming and J lost 1 base, with 14 bases between them. Per germline, CDR1 SGHNT and CDR2 YENEEA.

The chain links TRBV6-1 to TRBJ1-4; 7 positions match TRBD1. Germline V CDR1 and CDR2: MNHNS, SASEGT. Trimming cost V 0 bases and J 11 bases; bases outside gene matches: 9. This CDR3 comprises 15 residues. The CDR3 DNA sequence: TGTGCCAGCAGTGAAGCGGCGACAGGGAGAAGGAAACTGTTTTTT. Amino acids: CASSEAATGRRKLFF.

The genes are TRBV7-7 and TRBJ2-3; weak D call: TRBD1 (6 bases). Trimming left V 0 bases short and J 2 bases short, with 9 bases between. CDR3 length: 15 amino acids. Germline V gene sequence: CDR1 SSHAT, CDR2 FNYEAQ (reference sequence). The CDR3: CASSLAGAVTDTQYF. In DNA form, the CDR3 reads TGTGCCAGCAGCTTAGCGGGGGCCGTCACAGATACGCAGTATTTT.

This chain uses TRBV6-5 with TRBJ1-6; 8 bases match TRBD1. CDR1 is MNHEY and CDR2 is SVGAGI in the germline V gene. The CDR3 covers 15 residues. With 2 bases clipped from V and 10 bases from J, the junction kept 7 bases outside the gene matches. CDR3 bases: TGTGCCAGCAGTTACAACGCAGGGGGCCGGTCACCCCTCCACTTT. Protein product: CASSYNAGGRSPLHF.